This entry lists 20 T cell receptor beta chains sequenced from one sample in a study of neurological immune-mediated disorders. TCRdb called the 5' RACE reads again in MiXCR, with one record for every CDR3 protein. This repertoire shows roughly 66,000 distinct CDR3 sequences, 4.5% to 5.5% found once; its top ten account for over 2%. The specimen sequenced was PBMCs. The receptors were sampled from an older woman with multiple sclerosis.

The rearrangement uses TRBV5-1 and TRBJ2-1; D is ambiguous. Per germline, CDR1 SGHRS and CDR2 YFSETQ. The V end lost 4 bases, the J end lost 6 bases, and 14 bases lay between the germline ends. The CDR3 loop spans 14 amino acids. In nucleotides, the CDR3 is TGCGCCAGCAGCCACGGCCCCCCCCCCAATGAGCAGTTCTTC. Translated, it gives CASSHGPPPNEQFF.

The sample holds many counts of this clonotype. The gene calls are TRBV5-1 and TRBJ1-2; no clear D gene. Trimming cost V 0 bases and J 3 bases, with 9 bases left between them. The CDR3 sequence is 14 residues long. Per germline, CDR1 SGHRS and CDR2 YFSETQ. CDR3 loop: CASSLEQPYYGYTF. For the CDR3, the DNA is TGCGCCAGCAGCTTGGAACAGCCTTACTATGGCTACACCTTC.

This clonotype was detected ten times or more. J is TRBJ1-1 and V is TRBV5-1, with D unclear. With 1 base removed from V and 1 base from J, the gap between germline ends came to 14 bases. The CDR3 is 16 residues long. Germline CDR1 SGHRS, CDR2 YFSETQ. The CDR3 region has the DNA TGCGCCAGCAGCTTGTGGATGTTCTCTAAGAACACTGAAGCTTTCTTT. The encoded protein is CASSLWMFSKNTEAFF.

Ten or more counts support this clonotype. The chain has TRBV7-2 and TRBJ2-1, with 10 positions matching TRBD2. Per germline, CDR1 SGHTA and CDR2 FQGNSA. Trimming cost V 5 bases and J 6 bases; bases outside gene matches: 16. This CDR3 is built from 18 residues. Here the CDR3 reads CASSPEIVSGGPTNEQFF. The CDR3 bases are TGTGCCAGCAGCCCAGAGATAGTTAGCGGGGGGCCAACCAATGAGCAGTTCTTC.

This clonotype was observed many times. V usage is TRBV5-1 and J usage is TRBJ2-1; D might be TRBD1 or TRBD2, each matching 6 bases. Germline CDR1 reads SGHRS; CDR2 reads YFSETQ. Trimming removed 0 bases at V and 8 bases at J, with 15 bases between. The CDR3 extends over 15 amino acids. CDR3 sequence reads: CASSLAKLAGDEQFF. CDR3 nucleotides: TGCGCCAGCAGCTTGGCCAAACTAGCAGGGGATGAGCAGTTCTTC.

This clonotype has a handful of counts. V usage is TRBV7-2 and J usage is TRBJ1-1; no clear D gene. V shed 2 bases and J shed 0 bases, with 10 bases lying between them. The CDR3 sequence is 15 residues long. Germline V gene sequence: CDR1 SGHTA, CDR2 FQGNSA. The CDR3 sequence: CASSLRRDLNTEAFF. The CDR3, as DNA: TGTGCCAGCAGCTTAAGAAGAGACCTGAACACTGAAGCTTTCTTT. The full variable domain, its missing parts supplied by reference TRBV7-2 and TRBJ1-1, is GAGVSQSPSNKVTEKGKDVELRCDPISGHTALYWYRQSLGQGLEFLIYFQGNSAPDKSGLPSDRFSAERTGGSVSTLTIQRTQQEDSAVYLCASSLRRDLNTEAFFGQGTRLTVV.

This clonotype was seen ten or more times. The CDR3 sequence is CASSYGGTGINTEAFF. CDR3 nucleotide sequence: TGTGCCAGCAGTTACGGGGGGACAGGGATTAACACTGAAGCTTTCTTT. The chain has TRBV6-5 and TRBJ1-1; 9 bases map to TRBD1. V was pared by 2 bases and J by 2 bases, with 6 bases of the junction left unmatched. The CDR3 totals 16 residues. Germline CDR1 reads MNHEY; CDR2 reads SVGAGI.

This clonotype was seen at least ten times. The rearrangement links TRBV7-2 to TRBJ2-1, with D possibly being TRBD2 (5 bases). The CDR3 has 14 amino acids. Germline CDR1 is SGHTA and CDR2 is FQGNSA. The germline V and J ends were trimmed by 3 bases and 1 base, with 7 bases remaining between them. Here the CDR3 DNA reads TGTGCCAGCAGCTTGGACTGGTCCTACAATGAGCAGTTCTTC. Translating gives CASSLDWSYNEQFF.

This clonotype was detected ten times or more. The chain has TRBV7-9 and TRBJ2-3; TRBD2 matches 8 bases. The CDR3 consists of 17 residues. V gave up 4 bases and J gave up 7 bases; unmatched junction bases: 16. CDR1 and CDR2 from the germline V gene are SEHNR and FQNEAQ (reference sequence). CDR3 sequence (DNA): TGTGCCAGCAGCTCTGGGGAATGGACTAGCAGCATGAATACGCAGTATTTT. This codes for CASSSGEWTSSMNTQYF.

This clonotype was recorded many times. The rearrangement links TRBV12-3 or TRBV12-4 to TRBJ1-1; 9 nucleotides match TRBD1. V lost 6 bases and J lost 4; bases outside the gene matches: 6. The CDR3 spans 14 residues. CDR3 in amino acids: CASRIPGQGTEAFF. The CDR3 coding sequence is TGTGCCAGCAGGATACCGGGACAGGGCACTGAAGCTTTCTTT.

This clonotype has a count of ten or more. The V gene is TRBV5-1, the J gene TRBJ2-3, with D perhaps TRBD2 (5 bases). The germline V gene has CDR1 SGHRS and CDR2 YFSETQ. The V end lost 1 base, the J end lost 4 bases, and 13 bases lay between the germline ends. The CDR3 sequence is 15 residues long. The CDR3 is CASSLNNLAADTQYF. In nucleotides, the CDR3 is TGCGCCAGCAGCTTGAACAATCTAGCAGCAGATACGCAGTATTTT.

This clonotype has at least ten counts. The chain carries TRBV29-1 and TRBJ2-1; no firm D call. Between the trimmed V and J ends, which lost 4 bases and 9 bases, there was a span of 16 bases. The germline V gene encodes CDR1 SQVTM and CDR2 ANQGSEA. The CDR3 length is 13 residues. The CDR3 protein is CSVAYSAWGEQFF. CDR3 coding DNA: TGCAGCGTTGCGTATTCGGCCTGGGGTGAGCAGTTCTTC.

In this sample, this clonotype turned up a few times. The rearrangement uses TRBV18 and TRBJ2-5; no firm D call. Per the germline V gene, CDR1 is KGHSH and CDR2 is LQKENI. The CDR3 spans 13 residues. V was pared by 2 bases and J by 2 bases, with 6 bases between. The CDR3 nucleotides are TGTGCCAGCTCACCAGGGCAACAAGAGACCCAGTACTTC. It is translated as CASSPGQQETQYF.

The chain joins TRBV5-1 to TRBJ2-7; 7 positions agree with TRBD2. The V segment lost 5 bases and the J segment 2 bases; nucleotides outside the gene matches: 10. Germline V gene lookup returns CDR1 SGHRS and CDR2 YFSETQ. The CDR3 contains 15 residues. The CDR3 sequence is CASSILAAEAYEQYF. CDR3 bases: TGCGCCAGCAGTATTCTAGCGGCGGAAGCCTACGAGCAGTACTTC. Full variable domain (outside the CDR3, taken from reference TRBV5-1 and TRBJ2-7): KAGVTQTPRYLIKTRGQQVTLSCSPISGHRSVSWYQQTPGQGLQFLFEYFSETQRNKGNFPGRFSGRQFSNSRSEMNVSTLELGDSALYLCASSILAAEAYEQYFGPGTRLTVT.

This clonotype appeared a few times. A read error may be the cause here, since a much bigger clone is one base away. The chain joins TRBV5-1 to TRBJ2-5, with TRBD1 identical over 11 bases. Germline loops: CDR1 SGHRS, CDR2 YFSETQ. The CDR3 length is 15 residues. V gave up 4 bases and J gave up 10 bases; unmatched junction bases: 12. The CDR3 DNA is TGCGCCAGCAGCGCGGACAGGGGGCTCGTCGGGAACCAGTACTTC. It codes for CASSADRGLVGNQYF.

There are many counts of this clonotype. The gene calls are TRBV20-1 and TRBJ2-5; D not certain. CDR3 length: 13 residues. The germline V gene has CDR1 DFQATT and CDR2 SNEGSKA (reference sequence). The V end was cut by 0 bases, the J end by 0 bases, with 5 bases between. CDR3 bases: TGCAGTGCTAGAGAGCAGAACCAAGAGACCCAGTACTTC. It yields the protein CSAREQNQETQYF.

This clonotype was seen at least ten times. V usage is TRBV4-1 and J usage is TRBJ2-1; 13 nucleotides agree with TRBD2. Germline V lookup: CDR1 MGHRA, CDR2 YSYEKL. The CDR3 length is 18 residues. The trim removed 1 base at V and 0 bases at J, leaving 3 bases unmatched. CDR3 DNA sequence: TGCGCCAGCAGCCAAGTAGGACTAGCGGGAGACTCCTACAATGAGCAGTTCTTC. Amino acid sequence: CASSQVGLAGDSYNEQFF.

The V and J genes are TRBV7-2 and TRBJ2-5; either TRBD1 or TRBD2 may supply D (5 bases each). Trimming pared 6 bases from V and 5 bases from J, leaving 22 bases between. CDR1 and CDR2 (germline): SGHTA, FQGNSA. CDR3 length: 16 residues. CDR3 sequence (DNA): TGTGCCAGCAGATCCACCTCAACCGGGGCGACGGAGACCCAGTACTTC. Protein product: CASRSTSTGATETQYF.

This clonotype was detected a few times. The chain is built from TRBV20-1 and TRBJ1-1; tentative D call: TRBD1 (5 bases). Germline V lookup: CDR1 DFQATT, CDR2 SNEGSKA (reference sequence). The CDR3 is 14 amino acids. Trimming pared 1 base from V and 2 bases from J, leaving 11 bases between. The CDR3 here is CSARAGTANTEAFF. The CDR3 coding sequence is TGCAGTGCTAGAGCTGGGACGGCCAACACTGAAGCTTTCTTT.

With regard to this clonotype: A much larger clone differs from this one at a single base, so this may be a read error. The V and J genes are TRBV20-1 and TRBJ1-1; 9 bases map to TRBD1. The germline V gene encodes CDR1 DFQATT and CDR2 SNEGSKA (reference sequence). V dropped 7 bases and J dropped 0; count of bases not matched to a gene: 3. This CDR3 has 13 amino acids. The CDR3 region is CSDRDRVNTEAFF. In DNA form, the CDR3 reads TGCAGTGATAGGGACAGGGTGAACACTGAAGCTTTCTTT.